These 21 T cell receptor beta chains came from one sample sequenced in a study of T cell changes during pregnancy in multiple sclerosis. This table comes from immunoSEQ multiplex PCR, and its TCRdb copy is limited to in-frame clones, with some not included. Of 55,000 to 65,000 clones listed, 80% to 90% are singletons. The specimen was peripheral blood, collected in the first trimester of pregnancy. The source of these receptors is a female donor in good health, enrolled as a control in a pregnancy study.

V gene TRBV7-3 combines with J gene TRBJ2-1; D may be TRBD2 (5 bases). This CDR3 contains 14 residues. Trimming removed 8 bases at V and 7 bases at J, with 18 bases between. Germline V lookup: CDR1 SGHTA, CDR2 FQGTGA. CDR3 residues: CASGPGSSQNEQFF. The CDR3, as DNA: TGTGCCAGCGGTCCGGGGTCATCGCAAAATGAGCAGTTCTTC.

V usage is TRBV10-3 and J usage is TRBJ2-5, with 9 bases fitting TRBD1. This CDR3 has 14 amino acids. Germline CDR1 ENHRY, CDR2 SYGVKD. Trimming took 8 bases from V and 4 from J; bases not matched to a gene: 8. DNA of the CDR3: TGTGCCATCCGGGGGGACAGGGAAGGAGAGACCCAGTACTTC. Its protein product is CAIRGDREGETQYF.

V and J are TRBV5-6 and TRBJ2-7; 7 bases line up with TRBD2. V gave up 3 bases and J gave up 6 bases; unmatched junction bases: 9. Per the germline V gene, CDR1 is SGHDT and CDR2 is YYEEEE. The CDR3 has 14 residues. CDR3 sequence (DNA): TGTGCCAGCAGCTCGGGCGGGGGAATACGCGAGCAGTACTTC. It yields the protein CASSSGGGIREQYF.

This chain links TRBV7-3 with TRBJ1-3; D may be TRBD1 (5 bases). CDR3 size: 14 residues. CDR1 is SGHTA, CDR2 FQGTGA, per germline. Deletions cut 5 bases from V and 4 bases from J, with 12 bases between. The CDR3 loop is CASSPGGFGNTIYF. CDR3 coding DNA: TGTGCCAGCAGCCCGGGGGGGTTCGGAAACACCATATATTTT.

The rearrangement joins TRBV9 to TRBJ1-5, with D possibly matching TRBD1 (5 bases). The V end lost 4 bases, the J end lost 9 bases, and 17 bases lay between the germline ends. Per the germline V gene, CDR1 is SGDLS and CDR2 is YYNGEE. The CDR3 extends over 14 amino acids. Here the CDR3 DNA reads TGTGCCAGCAGCCCTCAGGACGGGACTGGGCCCCAGCATTTT. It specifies CASSPQDGTGPQHF.

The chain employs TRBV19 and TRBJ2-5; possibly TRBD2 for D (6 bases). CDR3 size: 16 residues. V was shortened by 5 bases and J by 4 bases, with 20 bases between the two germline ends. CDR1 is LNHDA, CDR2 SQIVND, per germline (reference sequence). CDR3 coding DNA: TGTGCCAGTAGTTACACGGGCGCGGGGTATGGAGAGACCCAGTACTTC. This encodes CASSYTGAGYGETQYF.

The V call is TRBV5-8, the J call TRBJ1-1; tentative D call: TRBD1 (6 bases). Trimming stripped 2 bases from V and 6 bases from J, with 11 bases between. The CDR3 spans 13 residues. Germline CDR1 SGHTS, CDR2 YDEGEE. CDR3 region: CASSFSRGSEAFF. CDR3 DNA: TGTGCCAGCAGCTTCTCCAGGGGATCTGAAGCTTTCTTT.

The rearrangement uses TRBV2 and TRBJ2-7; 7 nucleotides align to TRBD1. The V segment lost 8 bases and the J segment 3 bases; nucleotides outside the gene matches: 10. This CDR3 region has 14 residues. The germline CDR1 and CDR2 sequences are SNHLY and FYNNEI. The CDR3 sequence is CASEQGNRGYEQYF. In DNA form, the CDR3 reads TGTGCCAGCGAACAAGGTAACAGGGGCTACGAGCAGTACTTC.

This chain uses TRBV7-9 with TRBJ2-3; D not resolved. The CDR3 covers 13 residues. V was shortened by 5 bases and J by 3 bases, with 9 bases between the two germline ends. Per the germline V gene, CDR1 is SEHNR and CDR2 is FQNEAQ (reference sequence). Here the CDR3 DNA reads TGTGCCAGCAGCCCCATTCGGACAGATACGCAGTATTTT. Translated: CASSPIRTDTQYF. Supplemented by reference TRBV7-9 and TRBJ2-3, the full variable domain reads DTGVSQNPRHKITKRGQNVTFRCDPISEHNRLYWYRQTLGQGPEFLTYFQNEAQLEKSRLLSDRFSAERPKGSFSTLEIQRTEQGDSAMYLCASSPIRTDTQYFGPGTRLTVL.

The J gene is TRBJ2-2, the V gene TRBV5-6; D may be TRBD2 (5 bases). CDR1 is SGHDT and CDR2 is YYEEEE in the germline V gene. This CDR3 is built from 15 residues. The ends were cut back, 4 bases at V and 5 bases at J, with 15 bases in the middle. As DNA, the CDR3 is TGTGCCAGCAGCCCTAGCCCGTTAGAGACCGGGGAGCTGTTTTTT. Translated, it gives CASSPSPLETGELFF.

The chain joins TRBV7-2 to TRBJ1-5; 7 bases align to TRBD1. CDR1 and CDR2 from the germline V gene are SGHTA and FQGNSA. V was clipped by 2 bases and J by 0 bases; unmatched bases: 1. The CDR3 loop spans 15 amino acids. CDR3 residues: CASSLQGGSNQPQHF. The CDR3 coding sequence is TGTGCCAGCAGCTTACAGGGGGGTAGCAATCAGCCCCAGCATTTT.

CDR3 in DNA: TGCGGTGGAGGGAAGGGAAATCAGCCCCAGCATTTT. It specifies CGGGKGNQPQHF. This chain connects TRBV10-1 to TRBJ1-5; D is ambiguous. This CDR3 spans 12 amino acids. Germline values: CDR1 WNHNN, CDR2 SYGVQD (reference sequence).

For the CDR3, the DNA is TGTGCCAGTAGTCTCTCCCGGAGTAGCAATCAGCCCCAGCATTTT. This sequence encodes CASSLSRSSNQPQHF. The chain carries TRBV19 and TRBJ1-5, with no clear D. The CDR3 runs 15 residues. Germline values: CDR1 LNHDA, CDR2 SQIVND (reference sequence). The V end lost 5 bases, the J end lost 0 bases, and 11 bases lay between the germline ends. Filled out from reference TRBV19 and TRBJ1-5, the complete variable domain reads DGGITQSPKYLFRKEGQNVTLSCEQNLNHDAMYWYRQDPGQGLRLIYYSQIVNDFQKGDIAEGYSVSREKKESFPLTVTSAQKNPTAFYLCASSLSRSSNQPQHFGDGTRLSIL.

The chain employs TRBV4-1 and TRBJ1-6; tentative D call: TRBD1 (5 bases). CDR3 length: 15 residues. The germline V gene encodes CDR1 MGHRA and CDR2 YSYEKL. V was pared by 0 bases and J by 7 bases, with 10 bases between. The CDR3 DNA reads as TGCGCCAGCAGCCAAGAAGTCGACAGCAATTCACCCCTCCACTTT. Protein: CASSQEVDSNSPLHF.

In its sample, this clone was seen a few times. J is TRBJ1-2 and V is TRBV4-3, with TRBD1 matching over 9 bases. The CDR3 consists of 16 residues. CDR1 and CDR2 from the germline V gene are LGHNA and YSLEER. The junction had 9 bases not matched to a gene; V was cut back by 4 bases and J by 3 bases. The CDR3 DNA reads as TGCGCCAGCAGCCGCGACGACAGGGGGAGGTACTATGGCTACACCTTC. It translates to CASSRDDRGRYYGYTF.

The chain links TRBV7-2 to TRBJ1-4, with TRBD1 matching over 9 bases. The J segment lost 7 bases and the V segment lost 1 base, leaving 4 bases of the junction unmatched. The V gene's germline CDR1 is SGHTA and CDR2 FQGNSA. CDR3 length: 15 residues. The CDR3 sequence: CASSLVRDRVEKLFF. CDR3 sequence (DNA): TGTGCCAGCAGCTTAGTCCGGGACAGGGTTGAAAAACTGTTTTTT.

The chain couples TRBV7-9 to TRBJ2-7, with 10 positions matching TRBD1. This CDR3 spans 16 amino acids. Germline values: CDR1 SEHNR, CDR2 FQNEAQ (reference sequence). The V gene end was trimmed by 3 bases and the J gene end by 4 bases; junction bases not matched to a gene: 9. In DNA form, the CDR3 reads TGTGCCAGCAGCTTTAACCGGGACAGGGGTACATACGAGCAGTACTTC. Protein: CASSFNRDRGTYEQYF.

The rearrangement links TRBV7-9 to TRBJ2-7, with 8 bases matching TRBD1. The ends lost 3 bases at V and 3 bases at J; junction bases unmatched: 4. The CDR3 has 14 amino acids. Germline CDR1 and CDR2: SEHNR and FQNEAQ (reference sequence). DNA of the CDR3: TGTGCCAGCAGCTTTGGACAGGGAAACTACGAGCAGTACTTC. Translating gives CASSFGQGNYEQYF.

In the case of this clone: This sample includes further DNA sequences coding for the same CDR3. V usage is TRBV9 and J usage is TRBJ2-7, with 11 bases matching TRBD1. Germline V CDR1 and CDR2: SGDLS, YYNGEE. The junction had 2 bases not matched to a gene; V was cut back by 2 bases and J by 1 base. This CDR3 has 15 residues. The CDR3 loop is CASSVGTGGSYEQYF. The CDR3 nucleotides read TGTGCCAGCAGCGTGGGGACAGGGGGGTCCTACGAGCAGTACTTC.

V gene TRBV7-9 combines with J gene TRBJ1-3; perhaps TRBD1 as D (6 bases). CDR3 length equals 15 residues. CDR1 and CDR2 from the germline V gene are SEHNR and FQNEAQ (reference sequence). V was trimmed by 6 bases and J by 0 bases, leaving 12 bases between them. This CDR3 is CASSSTGSSGNTIYF. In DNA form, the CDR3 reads TGTGCCAGCAGTTCCACAGGGAGCTCTGGAAACACCATATATTTT.

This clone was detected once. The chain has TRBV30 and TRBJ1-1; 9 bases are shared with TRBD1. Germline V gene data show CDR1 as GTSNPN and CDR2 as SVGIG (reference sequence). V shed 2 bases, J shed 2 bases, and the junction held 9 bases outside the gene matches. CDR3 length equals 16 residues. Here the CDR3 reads CAWSLSPGQGNTEAFF. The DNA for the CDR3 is TGTGCCTGGAGTCTAAGCCCGGGACAGGGTAACACTGAAGCTTTCTTT.